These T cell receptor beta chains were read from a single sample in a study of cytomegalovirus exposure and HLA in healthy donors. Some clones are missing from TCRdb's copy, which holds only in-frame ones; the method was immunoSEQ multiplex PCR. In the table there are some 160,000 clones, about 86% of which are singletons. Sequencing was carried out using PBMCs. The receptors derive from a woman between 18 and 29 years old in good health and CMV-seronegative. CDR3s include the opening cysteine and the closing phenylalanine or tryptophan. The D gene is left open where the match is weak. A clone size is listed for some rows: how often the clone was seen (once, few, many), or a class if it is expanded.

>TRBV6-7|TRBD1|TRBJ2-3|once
CAIQNSGGVPDTQYF
TGTGCCATCCAAAACTCAGGGGGCGTACCAGATACGCAGTATTTT
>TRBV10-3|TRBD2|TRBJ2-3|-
CAISVGEGTLTDTQYF
TGTGCCATCAGTGTAGGGGAGGGAACTCTCACAGATACGCAGTATTTT
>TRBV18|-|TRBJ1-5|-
CASSPPGSSNQPQHF
TGTGCCAGCTCACCACCGGGCTCTAGCAATCAGCCCCAGCATTTT
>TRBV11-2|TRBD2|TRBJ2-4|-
CASSSVMTSGSGKNIQYF
TGTGCCAGCAGCTCAGTCATGACTAGCGGGAGTGGCAAAAACATTCAGTACTTC
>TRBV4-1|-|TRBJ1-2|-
CASSQPAYRDYGYTF
TGCGCCAGCAGCCAACCGGCGTACAGGGACTATGGCTACACCTTC
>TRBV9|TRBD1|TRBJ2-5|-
CASSVGGTGKETQYF
TGTGCCAGCAGCGTAGGTGGGACAGGGAAAGAGACCCAGTACTTC
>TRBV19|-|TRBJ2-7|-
CAILRGIHEQYF
TGTGCCATCCTTCGGGGGATCCACGAGCAGTACTTC
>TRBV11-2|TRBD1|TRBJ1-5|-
CASSSGTGVGNQPQHF
TGTGCCAGCAGCTCTGGGACAGGGGTGGGGAATCAGCCCCAGCATTTT
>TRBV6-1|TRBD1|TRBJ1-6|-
CASRVDRETVSLHF
TGTGCCAGCAGGGTCGACAGGGAAACCGTATCCCTCCACTTT
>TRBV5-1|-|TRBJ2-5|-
CASRLTSFAETQYF
TGCGCCAGCAGACTAACTAGTTTCGCAGAGACCCAGTACTTC
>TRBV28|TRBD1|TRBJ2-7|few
CASSLGDRADEQYF
TGTGCCAGCAGTTTAGGGGACAGGGCTGACGAGCAGTACTTC
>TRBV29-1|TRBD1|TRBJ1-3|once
CSVGQGLENTIYF
TGCAGCGTTGGACAGGGGTTAGAAAACACCATATATTTT
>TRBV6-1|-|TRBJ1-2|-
CASQVGGSLGYTF
TGTGCCAGCCAAGTGGGAGGGAGCTTGGGCTACACCTTC
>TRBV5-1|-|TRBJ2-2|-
CASSFQQGTGELFF
TGCGCCAGCAGCTTCCAACAGGGCACCGGGGAGCTGTTTTTT
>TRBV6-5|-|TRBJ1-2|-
CASSGRPTANYGYTF
TGTGCCAGCAGTGGACGGCCGACAGCTAACTATGGCTACACCTTC
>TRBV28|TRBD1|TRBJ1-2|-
CASSLGQGDYGYTF
TGTGCCAGCAGTTTGGGACAGGGGGACTATGGCTACACCTTC
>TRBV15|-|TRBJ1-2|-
CATSRDYSQTYGYTF
TGTGCCACCAGCAGAGATTATTCACAGACCTATGGCTACACCTTC
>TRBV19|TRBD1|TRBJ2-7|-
CASSRLGQGDYEQYF
TGTGCCAGTAGTCGCCTAGGACAGGGGGACTACGAGCAGTACTTC
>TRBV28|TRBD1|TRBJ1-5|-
CASSNWGGTVNQPQHF
TGTGCCAGCAGTAATTGGGGCGGGACAGTCAATCAGCCCCAGCATTTT
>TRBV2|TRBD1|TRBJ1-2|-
CASSRPGTGAGGYTF
TGTGCCAGCAGCCGTCCCGGGACAGGGGCCGGGGGCTACACCTTC
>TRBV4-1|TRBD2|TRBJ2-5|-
CASSQGGTTQETQYF
TGCGCCAGCAGCCAAGGAGGGACTACCCAAGAGACCCAGTACTTC
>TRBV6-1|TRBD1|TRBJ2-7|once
CASEGQLSYEQYF
TGTGCCAGCGAGGGACAGCTCTCCTACGAGCAGTACTTC
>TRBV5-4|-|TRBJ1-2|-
CASSLVGGRGYTF
TGTGCCAGCAGCTTGGTAGGCGGTAGGGGCTACACCTTC
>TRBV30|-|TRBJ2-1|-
CAWNMPGLYNEQFF
TGTGCCTGGAATATGCCGGGACTCTACAATGAGCAGTTCTTC
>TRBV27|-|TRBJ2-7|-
CASSLSIDTISYEQYF
TGTGCCAGCAGTTTATCGATAGACACGATATCCTACGAGCAGTACTTC
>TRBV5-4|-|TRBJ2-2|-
CASSFGGALGTGELFF
TGTGCCAGCAGCTTTGGGGGGGCCCTCGGCACCGGGGAGCTGTTTTTT
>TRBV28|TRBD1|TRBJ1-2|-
CASTPSGTVYGYTF
TGTGCCAGCACCCCCTCCGGGACAGTCTATGGCTACACCTTC
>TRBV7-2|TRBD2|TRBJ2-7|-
CASSLVGGNGWSYEQYF
TGTGCCAGCAGCTTAGTCGGGGGGAACGGTTGGTCCTACGAGCAGTACTTC
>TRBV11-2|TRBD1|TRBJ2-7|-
CASSFLTGAHEQYF
TGTGCCAGCAGCTTCCTGACAGGGGCCCACGAGCAGTACTTC
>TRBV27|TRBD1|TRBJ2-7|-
CASSLSGTGNSEQYF
TGTGCCAGCAGTTTATCGGGGACAGGGAATTCCGAGCAGTACTTC
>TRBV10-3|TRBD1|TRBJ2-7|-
CAIRKDREWYEQYF
TGTGCCATCAGAAAGGACAGGGAGTGGTACGAGCAGTACTTC
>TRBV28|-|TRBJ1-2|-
CASSFTDYGYTF
TGTGCCAGCAGTTTCACAGACTATGGCTACACCTTC
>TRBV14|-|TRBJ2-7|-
CASSQGPDYEQYF
TGTGCCAGCAGCCAAGGTCCAGATTACGAGCAGTACTTC
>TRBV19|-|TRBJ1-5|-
CASSIRRRHQPQHF
TGTGCCAGTAGTATAAGGCGGCGCCATCAGCCCCAGCATTTT
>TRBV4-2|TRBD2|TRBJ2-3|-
CASSQGGIAGEVDTQYF
TGTGCCAGCAGCCAAGGGGGGATAGCGGGGGAGGTAGATACGCAGTATTTT
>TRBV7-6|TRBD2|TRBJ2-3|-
CASSYSGGTDTQYF
TGTGCCAGCAGCTACAGCGGGGGCACAGATACGCAGTATTTT
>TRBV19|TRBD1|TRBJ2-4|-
CASSPPTGGLAKNIQYF
TGTGCCAGTAGTCCCCCGACAGGGGGACTAGCCAAAAACATTCAGTACTTC
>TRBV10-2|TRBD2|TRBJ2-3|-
CASSESLAGGTDTQYF
TGCGCCAGCAGTGAGTCGTTAGCGGGAGGCACAGATACGCAGTATTTT
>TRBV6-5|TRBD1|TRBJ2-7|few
CASKTGDPSYEQYF
TGTGCCAGCAAAACAGGGGATCCATCCTACGAGCAGTACTTC
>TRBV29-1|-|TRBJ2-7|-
CSVVEGVYEQYF
TGCAGCGTTGTGGAGGGTGTGTACGAGCAGTACTTC
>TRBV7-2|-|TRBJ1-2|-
CASSLAVTGNYGYTF
TGTGCCAGCAGCTTAGCCGTTACAGGGAACTATGGCTACACCTTC
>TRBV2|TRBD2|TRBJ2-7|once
CAGRLAGFFDEQYF
TGTGCCGGGCGACTAGCGGGGTTCTTTGACGAGCAGTACTTC
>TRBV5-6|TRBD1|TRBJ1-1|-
CATYHRGMNTEAFF
TGTGCCACCTACCACAGGGGAATGAACACTGAAGCTTTCTTT
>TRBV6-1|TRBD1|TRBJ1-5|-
CASRDRDSPNQPQHF
TGTGCCAGCAGAGACAGGGACAGCCCTAATCAGCCCCAGCATTTT
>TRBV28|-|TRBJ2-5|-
CASVLSGGETQYF
TGTGCCAGCGTCCTCTCGGGTGGCGAGACCCAGTACTTC
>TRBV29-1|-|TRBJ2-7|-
CSARVSTSYEQYF
TGCAGCGCCCGGGTCTCCACCTCCTACGAGCAGTACTTC
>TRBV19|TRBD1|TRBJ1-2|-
CASSTEGAYWTGGVLGGYTF
TGTGCCAGTAGTACAGAAGGCGCGTACTGGACAGGGGGCGTCTTAGGGGGCTACACCTTC
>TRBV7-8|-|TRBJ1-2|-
CASSLATSGHGYTF
TGTGCCAGCAGCTTAGCTACCAGTGGGCATGGCTACACCTTC
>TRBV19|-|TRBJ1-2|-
CASSTLPAAGYYGYTF
TGTGCCAGTAGTACCCTACCTGCTGCAGGGTACTATGGCTACACCTTC
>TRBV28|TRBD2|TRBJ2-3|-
CASSLQLAGGFTDTQYF
TGTGCCAGCAGTTTGCAACTAGCGGGGGGGTTCACAGATACGCAGTATTTT
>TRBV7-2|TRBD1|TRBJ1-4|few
CASSRWTGGNEKLFF
TGTGCCAGCAGTCGTTGGACAGGGGGTAATGAAAAACTGTTTTTT
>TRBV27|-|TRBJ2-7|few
CASNGGLNEQYF
TGTGCCAGCAACGGGGGGCTAAACGAGCAGTACTTC
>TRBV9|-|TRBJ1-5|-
CASSPFWGVQPQHF
TGTGCCAGCAGCCCCTTCTGGGGGGTTCAGCCCCAGCATTTT